This TCR beta chain appears in the sequencing data of a study of shared clonotypes between healthy human individuals. The CDR3 totals 14 residues. Germline V gene lookup returns CDR1 ENHRY and CDR2 SYGVKD. V lost 6 bases, J lost 4 bases, and 13 bases lay in between. The sample holds one count of this clone. Its antigen remains unknown. Points from the study as a whole: When compared with the clonotypes that were shared by all four sorted-subset donors, the non-shared clonotypes turned out to have lower generation probabilities.

Sequencing used immunoSEQ multiplex PCR; TCRdb keeps in-frame clones, though not all of them. Among fewer than 2.5 million clones, roughly 93% were seen once, and the ten largest hold about 0.34%. Sample: naive CD4+ T cells from PBMCs. The subset is: CD45RA+ positively selected. This clonotype originated in a young man in good health. Some clones in this sample may be carry-over from other donors' samples. V gene TRBV10-3 combines with J gene TRBJ2-1, with D possibly being TRBD1 (6 bases). The CDR3 bases are TGTGCCATCAGGTGGGACAATAGATACAATGAGCAGTTCTTC. Its protein product is CAIRWDNRYNEQFF.